This TCR beta chain was found in a study of blood T cell repertoires in COVID-19. Study-level information: Sites in the United States, Italy and Spain provided acute and convalescent COVID-19 samples. PBMCs, B-cell-depleted T cells, or T cells were the source of the cDNA or gDNA that made up the material.

As processed by the authors: Reference gene primer amplification yielded estimated nucleated cell counts. The method was immunoSEQ multiplex PCR; TCRdb's version includes in-frame clones alone and lacks a portion of them. V and J calls and clone size follow that table, whereas D and trimming were derived from the DNA. The sample has hundreds of thousands of clones, around 87% seen once. Patients in Seattle were enrolled during active infection, then followed longitudinally. Sequencing used peripheral blood. The source is a woman aged 40 to 55 with COVID-19, enrolled during active disease.

The CDR3 nucleotides read TGTGCCAGCAGGTCCGGGAGATCGGGTTACGAGCAGTACTTC. It specifies CASRSGRSGYEQYF. The chain has TRBV6-5 and TRBJ2-7; maybe TRBD2 (6 bases). Looked up from germline, CDR1 is MNHEY and CDR2 is SVGAGI. Trimming removed 6 bases at V and 4 bases at J, with 16 bases between. The CDR3 is made up of 14 amino acids.